Each of the 10 T cell receptor beta chains below was sequenced from the same sample in a study of T-cell memory formation after mild COVID-19. Via MiXCR, TCRdb re-called the 5' RACE reads, giving one row per CDR3 protein. This table holds 350,000 to 450,000 distinct CDR3 sequences, 24% found once. The sequenced material came from PBMCs or a T cell subset sorted from them (not recorded which). The receptors stem from an adult woman who had mild COVID-19 (a few samples of this study predate the infection). Cell type and time point are not known.

This clonotype turned up a few times. CDR3 region: CASSPAASGTSRDTQYF. CDR3 sequence (DNA): TGTGCCAGCAGCCCGGCGGCTAGCGGGACCTCAAGGGATACGCAGTATTTT. The rearrangement links TRBV7-3 to TRBJ2-3; the match to TRBD2 covers 9 bases. Germline V gives CDR1 SGHTA, CDR2 FQGTGA. Trimming removed 5 bases from V and 6 bases from J; junction bases left unmatched: 15. The CDR3 has 17 amino acids.

In its sample, this clonotype was seen many times. Compared with germline, one end of the junction differs, possibly owing to a read error. The chain carries TRBV12-3 or TRBV12-4 and TRBJ2-7; 12 bases map to TRBD2. CDR3 length: 14 amino acids. Written as DNA, the CDR3 is TGTGCCAGCAGTCTAGCGGGGGGGTCCTACGAGCAGTACTTC. It codes for CASSLAGGSYEQYF.

In its sample, this clonotype was seen a few times. The chain recombines TRBV29-1 with TRBJ1-1, with no clear D. Per germline, CDR1 SQVTM and CDR2 ANQGSEA. The CDR3 runs to 15 residues. Trimming stripped 0 bases from V and 4 bases from J, with 15 bases between. The DNA for the CDR3 is TGCAGCGTTGAAGAAACAAGGACGCCGACCACTGAAGCTTTCTTT. Its translation is CSVEETRTPTTEAFF.

The gene calls are TRBV20-1 and TRBJ2-2; a possible D gene is TRBD2 (5 bases). Germline CDR1 is DFQATT and CDR2 is SNEGSKA (reference sequence). The CDR3 covers 13 residues. The ends were cut back, 3 bases at V and 6 bases at J, with 11 bases in the middle. In nucleotides, the CDR3 is TGCAGTGCTAGGTATAGCGATTCCGGGGAGCTGTTTTTT. It is translated as CSARYSDSGELFF.

The chain uses TRBV15 and TRBJ2-5, with D hard to call. V lost 1 base, J lost 9 bases, and 9 bases lay in between. CDR1 is LNHNV and CDR2 is YYDKDF in the germline V gene (reference sequence). This CDR3 is built from 12 residues. This CDR3 is CATSRGPMAQYF. The CDR3 DNA reads as TGTGCCACCAGCAGAGGCCCAATGGCCCAGTACTTC. Based on the CDR3 plus reference TRBV15 and TRBJ2-5, the full variable domain is DAMVIQNPRYQVTQFGKPVTLSCSQTLNHNVMYWYQQKSSQAPKLLFHYYDKDFNNEADTPDNFQSRRPNTSFCFLDIRSPGLGDTAMYLCATSRGPMAQYFGPGTRLLVL.

In its sample, this clonotype was seen once. This chain uses TRBV6-1 with TRBJ1-5, with 10 bases aligning to TRBD1. From germline, CDR1 is MNHNS and CDR2 SASEGT. The CDR3 extends over 14 amino acids. The trim removed 6 bases at V and 6 bases at J, leaving 5 bases unmatched. CDR3 sequence reads: CASSIRTGGQPQHF. The CDR3 DNA reads as TGTGCCAGCAGCATTAGGACAGGGGGTCAGCCCCAGCATTTT.

This clonotype was observed a few times. The chain combines TRBV7-9 with TRBJ2-1, with unresolved D. The CDR3 is 15 residues long. Deletions cut 5 bases from V and 5 bases from J, with 16 bases between. Germline CDR1 reads SEHNR; CDR2 reads FQNEAQ (reference sequence). This CDR3 reads CASSPSPLGHNEQFF. The CDR3, as DNA: TGTGCCAGCAGCCCGAGCCCCCTTGGCCACAATGAGCAGTTCTTC.

The chain recombines TRBV20-1 with TRBJ1-1; D remains unclear. Germline loops: CDR1 DFQATT, CDR2 SNEGSKA (reference sequence). Trimming shortened V by 4 bases and J by 3 bases, and 12 bases separated the two germline ends. This CDR3 has 13 residues. The CDR3 DNA reads as TGCAGTGCTATGACATATGGGGACACTGAAGCTTTCTTT. Translation: CSAMTYGDTEAFF.

This clonotype occurred a few times. The chain recombines TRBV24-1 with TRBJ2-3; the D gene is possibly TRBD1 (5 bases). CDR1 is KGHDR, CDR2 SFDVKD, per germline. Deletions cut 4 bases from V and 3 bases from J, with 10 bases between. The CDR3 is made up of 14 amino acids. The CDR3 region has the DNA TGTGCCACCAGTGACTTCCAGGGAACAGATACGCAGTATTTT. Amino acids: CATSDFQGTDTQYF.

The V call is TRBV6-1, the J call TRBJ1-3; D is undetermined. The V gene's germline CDR1 is MNHNS and CDR2 SASEGT. The CDR3 has 18 residues. V lost 2 bases and J lost 2, with 19 bases in between. CDR3 DNA sequence: TGTGCCAGCAGTGAAACGCGGGTCAGAGGGAATACTGGAAACACCATATATTTT. It is translated as CASSETRVRGNTGNTIYF.